The 7 T cell receptor beta chains in this list originate from one sample, sequenced in a study of blood T cell repertoires in COVID-19. Here immunoSEQ multiplex PCR was the method, and the copy in TCRdb shows in-frame clones only, minus some. The sample gives roughly 260,000 clones, around nine tenths of which show up once; about 9.2% is in the top ten. Sequenced: peripheral blood. The receptors derive from a man aged 40-50 years who had recovered from COVID-19.

This clone has only a few counts. This chain links TRBV6-1 with TRBJ1-2; D unresolved. The CDR3 has 17 residues. Germline V gene data show CDR1 as MNHNS and CDR2 as SASEGT. Trimming removed 4 bases at V and 7 bases at J, with 25 bases between. CDR3 sequence (DNA): TGTGCCAGCAGTGCGCCACGTGAGAACCTTGGGAGGTCTGGCTACACCTTC. It yields the protein CASSAPRENLGRSGYTF.

The table lists this clone with many counts. The chain links TRBV29-1 to TRBJ2-1, with 7 bases aligning to TRBD2. J gave up 7 bases and V 4 bases, and 1 base lay outside the gene matches. The germline V gene has CDR1 SQVTM and CDR2 ANQGSEA. This CDR3 is 11 amino acids long. The CDR3 DNA is TGCAGCGTTGGGACTAGTAATGAGCAGTTCTTC. Translated: CSVGTSNEQFF.

The CDR3 coding sequence is TGCGCCAGCAGCCAGGTGCCTAGTGGAAACACCATATATTTT. This sequence encodes CASSQVPSGNTIYF. The chain joins TRBV4-3 to TRBJ1-3; D not resolved. There are 14 residues in the CDR3. Deletions cut 3 bases from V and 3 bases from J, with 9 bases between. Germline V lookup: CDR1 LGHNA, CDR2 YSLEER.

The gene calls are TRBV9 and TRBJ1-2; D remains unclear. CDR1 and CDR2 (germline): SGDLS, YYNGEE. This CDR3 has 15 amino acids. Trimming removed 0 bases at V and 2 bases at J, with 11 bases between. CDR3 sequence reads: CASSVGPGTNYGYTF. CDR3 nucleotide sequence: TGTGCCAGCAGCGTAGGTCCAGGCACCAACTATGGCTACACCTTC.

In its sample, this clone was seen once. The chain employs TRBV10-2 and TRBJ2-5, with 12 bases aligning to TRBD2. The CDR3 loop spans 15 amino acids. The V gene end was trimmed by 6 bases and the J gene end by 2 bases; junction bases not matched to a gene: 4. Germline values: CDR1 WSHSY, CDR2 SAAADI. Here the CDR3 DNA reads TGCGCCAGCAGGGAAGGACTAGCGGGGCAAGAGACCCAGTACTTC. Amino acids: CASREGLAGQETQYF.

This clone was seen once. This chain joins TRBV29-1 and TRBJ2-7; 7 bases are a match to TRBD1. Per the germline V gene, CDR1 is SQVTM and CDR2 is ANQGSEA. CDR3 length equals 16 residues. The J segment lost 0 bases and the V segment lost 4 bases, leaving 12 bases of the junction unmatched. CDR3 sequence reads: CSVVKPDRTYSYEQYF. The CDR3 region has the DNA TGCAGCGTTGTCAAACCGGACAGGACCTACTCCTACGAGCAGTACTTC.

V and J are TRBV9 and TRBJ2-7, with 9 bases identical to TRBD1. Germline CDR1 and CDR2: SGDLS and YYNGEE. Trimming took 4 bases from V and 3 from J; bases not matched to a gene: 5. The length of the CDR3 is 14 residues. The CDR3 DNA sequence: TGTGCCAGCAGCCCGGGACAGGGATTCTACGAGCAGTACTTC. The encoded protein is CASSPGQGFYEQYF.